Listed here is a single TCR beta chain. Its cognate antigen is unknown. This entry comes from a study of T-cell reconstitution after alpha-beta-depleted transplantation in children. Whole-study findings and limits: Hyperexpanded clones declined; after one year, newly produced T cells mostly supplied diversity. Expanded clones from the graft, numbering several hundred, reportedly supplied alpha-beta T cells about two months after transplant. TCRbeta diversity was high at day 60 in some patients (a result of surviving recipient T cells and thymic progenitors).

Germline V lookup: CDR1 LGHDT, CDR2 YNNKEL (reference sequence). Trimming stripped 4 bases from V and 1 base from J, with 8 bases between. This CDR3 is 14 amino acids long. Unique molecular identifiers were built into the TCRbeta library. Using its own MiXCR run on the PCR reads, TCRdb lists one record per CDR3 protein. The sample includes some 550,000 distinct CDR3 sequences, roughly 24% seen only once; the top ten take less than 15%. The specimen was PBMCs, mostly from graft donor cells, collected 360 days after TCRalphabeta/CD19-depleted stem cell transplant. The chain carries TRBV3-1 and TRBJ2-1, with D possibly TRBD1 on 5 matching bases. The receptor comes from a boy under two years old who had a stem cell transplant for acute myeloid leukemia, so the T cells may come from the graft donor. The CDR3 loop reads CASSRRQSYNEQFF. For the CDR3, the DNA is TGTGCCAGCAGCCGCCGACAGTCCTACAATGAGCAGTTCTTC.